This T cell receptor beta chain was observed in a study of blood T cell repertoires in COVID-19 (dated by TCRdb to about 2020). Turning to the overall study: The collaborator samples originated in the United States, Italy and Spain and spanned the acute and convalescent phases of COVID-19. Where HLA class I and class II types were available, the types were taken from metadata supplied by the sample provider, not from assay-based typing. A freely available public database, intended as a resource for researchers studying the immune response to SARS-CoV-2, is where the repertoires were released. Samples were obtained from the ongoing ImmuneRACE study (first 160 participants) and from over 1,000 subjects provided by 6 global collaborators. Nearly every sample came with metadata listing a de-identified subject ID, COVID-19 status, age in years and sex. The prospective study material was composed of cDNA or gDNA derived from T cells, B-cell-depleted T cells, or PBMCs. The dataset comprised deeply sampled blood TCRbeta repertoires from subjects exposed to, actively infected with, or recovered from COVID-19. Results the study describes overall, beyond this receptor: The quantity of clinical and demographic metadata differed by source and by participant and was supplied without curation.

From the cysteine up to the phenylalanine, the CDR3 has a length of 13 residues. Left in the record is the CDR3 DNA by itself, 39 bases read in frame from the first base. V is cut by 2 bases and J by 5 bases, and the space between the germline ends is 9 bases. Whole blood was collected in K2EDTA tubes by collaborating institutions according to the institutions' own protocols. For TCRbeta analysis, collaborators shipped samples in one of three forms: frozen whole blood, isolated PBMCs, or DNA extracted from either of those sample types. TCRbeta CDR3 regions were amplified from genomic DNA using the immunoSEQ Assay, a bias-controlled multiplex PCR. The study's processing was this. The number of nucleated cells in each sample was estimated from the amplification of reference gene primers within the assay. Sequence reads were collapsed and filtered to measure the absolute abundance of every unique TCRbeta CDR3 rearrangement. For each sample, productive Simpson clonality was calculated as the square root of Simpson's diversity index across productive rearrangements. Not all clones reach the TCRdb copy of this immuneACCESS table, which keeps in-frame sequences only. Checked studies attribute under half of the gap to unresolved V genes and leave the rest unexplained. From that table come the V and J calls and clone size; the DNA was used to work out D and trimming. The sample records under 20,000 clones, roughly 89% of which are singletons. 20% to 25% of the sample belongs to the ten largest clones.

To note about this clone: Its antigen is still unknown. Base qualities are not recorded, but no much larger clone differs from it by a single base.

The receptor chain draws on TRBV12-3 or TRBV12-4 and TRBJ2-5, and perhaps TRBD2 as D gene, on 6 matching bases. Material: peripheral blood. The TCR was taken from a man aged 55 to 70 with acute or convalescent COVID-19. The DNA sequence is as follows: TGTGCCAGCAGTTTATCGGGGGTTGAGACCCAGTACTTC. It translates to CASSLSGVETQYF.